This T cell receptor (beta chain) was observed in a study of OX40 agonist ivuxolimab in advanced cancers. In terms of the full investigation: Ivuxolimab, which targeted the costimulatory receptor OX40 (CD134), was an agonistic, fully human IgG2 monoclonal antibody. Partial responses were achieved by three dose-escalation patients, of whom one had hepatocellular carcinoma and two had cutaneous melanoma. Among the roughly 54 dose-escalation patients, 19 had hepatocellular carcinoma, approximately 15 melanoma, 9 renal cell carcinoma and 9 head and neck cancer. Patients were allowed to have had prior anti-PD-1, anti-PD-L1 or anti-CTLA-4 therapy, and more than 30% of the dose-escalation patients had previously received checkpoint inhibitors. Intravenous ivuxolimab was administered to patients every 2 weeks at six dose levels: 0.01, 0.1, 0.3, 1.5, 3 and 10 mg/kg. A male proportion of approximately 83% and a mean age of approximately 60 years, ranging from roughly 23 to 80, were recorded for the dose-escalation cohort. Peripheral TCRbeta sequencing was intended to test whether TCR sequence diversity was altered and clonal T-cell expansion was caused by ivuxolimab. The paper describes the monotherapy dose-escalation part (N ≈ 49 patients) of the phase I trial of ivuxolimab.

V is cut by 4 bases and J by 1 base, and the space between the germline ends is 12 bases. From cysteine to phenylalanine, the CDR3 is 15 amino acids long. Solely the CDR3 DNA is kept, with 45 bases framed from the first base. CDR1 and CDR2, per the germline V gene, are SGHDN and FVKESK. Genomic DNA was isolated from the sorted cells so that the TCRbeta CDR3 region could be sequenced. The immunoSEQ Assay was used for sequencing of TCRbeta CDR3 regions. In its TCRdb copy, this immuneACCESS table keeps in-frame sequences only and misses some clones. Where compared with another copy, unresolved V genes explain less than half of these, and the others have no known cause. The sample table records tens of thousands of clones; roughly 89% of these occur just once. Jointly, the top ten make up around 12% of the sample. Worth noting for this clone: What this receptor recognizes is not known. There are no base qualities to consult, and no much larger clone falls within one base.

Patients with a history of autoimmune disease or receiving systemic immunosuppression were excluded from the trial. Peripheral blood for TCR sequencing was collected from all dose cohorts at baseline, on cycle 4 day 1, and on cycle 7 day 1. The samples were drawn from a first-in-human, open-label, multicenter phase I dose-escalation trial of ivuxolimab. Adults with locally advanced or metastatic head and neck squamous cell, hepatocellular, melanoma or renal cell carcinoma were enrolled in the trial. Before TCR sequencing, CD4+ T cells and CD8+ T cells from peripheral blood were sorted into separate populations. The paper as a whole reports these results and caveats: Clonal expansion of both CD4+ and CD8+ blood T cells was observed from baseline to week 6 at doses 0.1 to 3.0 mg/kg. Which antigens the clonally expanded peripheral T cells were specific for was not determined. In the 0.1-3.0 mg/kg groups, partial responders were among the patients with the lowest normalized peripheral clonal expansion, particularly in CD8+ T cells. Low levels of normalized T-cell clonal expansion were also seen in some patients who did not respond. After ivuxolimab, CD8+ T cells had more expanded clones than CD4+ T cells on average.

The chain was built from TRBV14 and TRBJ2-3; the D gene assignment is ambiguous. The sequence was obtained from an adult with an advanced solid tumor such as melanoma, head and neck, liver or kidney cancer. The sample in question was CD4+ or CD8+ T cells sorted from blood, obtained in a trial of the OX40 agonist ivuxolimab. The CDR3 loop reads CASSLVPGGTDTQYF. Here is the DNA: TGTGCCAGCAGCCTAGTACCTGGGGGCACAGATACGCAGTATTTT.